A single sample is the source of the 2 T cell receptor beta chains below, sequenced in a study of technical replicates of blood from several donors (dated by TCRdb to about 2017). Receptor amplification or capture employed the immunoSEQ multiplex PCR assay. Entries here come from immuneACCESS through TCRdb and include only in-frame sequences with V and J called. Some clones fail to appear in such tables; in the studies checked, an unresolved V gene covers under half of the shortfall, and the cause of the remainder is unknown. The sample table holds around 92,000 clones, of which roughly 96% were seen once. Of the sample, 0.2% to 0.25% is held by the ten largest clones. Sequenced input: T cells isolated from PBMCs. The source of these receptors is a human donor in good health.

This clone was seen once. The rearrangement links TRBV7-9 to TRBJ2-6, with TRBD2 as a possible D gene (6 bases). Germline assignment: CDR1 SEHNR and CDR2 FQNEAQ (reference sequence). V was pared by 5 bases and J by 2 bases, with 13 bases between. The CDR3 runs 16 residues. CDR3 sequence: CASSAPSGAGANVLTF. DNA for the CDR3: TGTGCCAGCAGCGCCCCGTCGGGGGCTGGGGCCAACGTCCTGACTTTC.

The V call is TRBV18, the J call TRBJ1-1; the D gene is possibly TRBD1 (5 bases). CDR1 is KGHSH and CDR2 is LQKENI in the germline V gene. V dropped 4 bases and J dropped 0 bases, with 12 bases sitting between them. This CDR3 is 15 amino acids long. CDR3 coding DNA: TGTGCCAGCTCACGGGGCACGGAAATGAACACTGAAGCTTTCTTT. This sequence encodes CASSRGTEMNTEAFF.